Shown below are 7 T cell receptor beta chains from a single sample sequenced in a study of CXCR3-negative and CXCR3-positive naive CD8 T cells. Study-level findings and limits: CXCR3-positive naive cells carried more hydrophobic TRB CDR3s than CXCR3-negative ones.

The authors made the TRB cDNA libraries by 5' RACE using UMI labels. Each CDR3 protein gets one entry in TCRdb, which reprocessed the 5' RACE reads and gives no DNA. The specimen's table records some 150,000 distinct CDR3 sequences. These receptors' targets are unknown. Sequenced sample: naive CXCR3+ CD8+ T cells from blood. Subset reported: CD45RO-CCR7+CD27+CD95- naive CD8+ T cells expressing CXCR3 (TNR3+). The receptors come from a human donor in good health. Some clones in this sample may be carry-over from other donors' samples.

The chain employs TRBV20-1 and TRBJ2-1. Germline V CDR1 and CDR2: DFQATT, SNEGSKA (reference sequence). The CDR3 consists of 16 residues. The CDR3 protein is CSAWSSSGSSYNEQFF.

The chain couples TRBV6-2 or TRBV6-3 to TRBJ2-6; checking the TCRdb D call of TRBD1 is not possible without DNA. The CDR3 is 15 residues long. CDR1 and CDR2 from the germline V gene are MNHEY and SVGEGT. CDR3 sequence: CASSSGGSGANVLTF.

CDR3 sequence reads: CASTQQGSENYGYTF. The chain has TRBV12-3 or TRBV12-4 and TRBJ1-2; with no DNA, the TCRdb D assignment of TRBD1 cannot be verified. The CDR3 contains 15 residues.

The chain recombines TRBV12-3 or TRBV12-4 with TRBJ2-1; TCRdb gives TRBD1 as the D gene, but with no DNA this cannot be confirmed. The CDR3 is 16 amino acids. CDR3 in amino acids: CASSDWGGNPSNEQFF.

V and J are TRBV29-1 and TRBJ2-1. The germline V gene has CDR1 SQVTM and CDR2 ANQGSEA. The length of the CDR3 is 15 residues. The CDR3 protein is CSVEALPISYNEQFF.

The gene calls are TRBV23-1 and TRBJ2-5; with no DNA, the TCRdb D assignment of TRBD1 cannot be verified. TRBV23-1 is an open reading frame whose function is uncertain. The CDR3 contains 11 residues. The CDR3 loop reads CASFGGETQYF.

CDR3 protein: CSASTSGSGGTDTQYF. V usage is TRBV20-1 and J usage is TRBJ2-3; the D call of TRBD2 rests on TCRdb alone, since no DNA is present to check it. Germline V gene sequence: CDR1 DFQATT, CDR2 SNEGSKA (reference sequence). This CDR3 is built from 16 residues.